This TCR beta chain was recorded in a study of shared clonotypes between healthy human individuals. Study-level points and caveats: Naive subsets generally had larger estimated richness than memory subsets.

The data were produced by immunoSEQ multiplex PCR, yet TCRdb's version contains in-frame clones alone and is incomplete. The sample gives some 1.1 million clones, 70% to 80% of which show up once; 0.89% is in the top ten. This clone was detected only a few times. The target antigen is unknown. CD4+ cells were split into CD45RA+ naive and CD45RA-negative memory subsets. V gave up 4 bases and J gave up 2 bases; unmatched junction bases: 3. Per germline, CDR1 SGHNT and CDR2 YYREEE (reference sequence). This CDR3 contains 16 residues. V is TRBV5-4 and J is TRBJ2-3, with 14 bases lining up with TRBD2. The sequence was collected from a young man in good health. Some clones in this sample may be carry-over from other donors' samples. The source material was memory CD4+ T cells from PBMCs. The subset is: CD45RA-negative fraction. CDR3 DNA sequence: TGTGCCAGCAGCGGGGGACTAGCGGGAGTCACAGATACGCAGTATTTT. Its translation is CASSGGLAGVTDTQYF.